This T cell receptor beta chain originates from a study of blood T cell repertoires in COVID-19. This table comes from immunoSEQ multiplex PCR, and its TCRdb copy is limited to in-frame clones, with some not included. The sample has about 260,000 clones; roughly 84% are singletons. This CDR3 contains 15 residues. The V gene end was trimmed by 6 bases and the J gene end by 4 bases; junction bases not matched to a gene: 2. Germline V gene data show CDR1 as WNHNN and CDR2 as SYGVQD (reference sequence). The clonotype originates from a man in his sixties with acute or convalescent COVID-19. The chain joins TRBV10-1 to TRBJ2-3; 15 nucleotides line up with TRBD2. Sequenced sample: peripheral blood. CDR3 DNA sequence: TGCGCCAGCAGCCGGACTAGCGGGGGGGCAGATACGCAGTATTTT. This gives the protein CASSRTSGGADTQYF.